This TCR beta chain was identified in a study of blood T cell repertoires in COVID-19. The V gene's germline CDR1 is DFQATT and CDR2 SNEGSKA (reference sequence). This CDR3 region has 11 residues. Trimming removed 6 bases from V and 7 bases from J, with 12 bases in between. Original analysis: Reference gene primer amplification in the assay estimated nucleated cell counts. Produced via immunoSEQ multiplex PCR; TCRdb's table is partial and in-frame only. The DNA was the basis for D and trimming; V, J and clone size are from that table. Seen here are tens of thousands of clones, about 87% observed once, and the top ten hold approximately 3.5%.

V and J are TRBV20-1 and TRBJ1-1; D may be TRBD1 (5 bases). The material sequenced was peripheral blood. The origin of this receptor is a human donor in a cohort sampled during active COVID-19. The CDR3 DNA reads TGCAGTGCGGGACTAGGACATGAAGCTTTCTTT. Translating it yields CSAGLGHEAFF.